The rows below give T cell receptor beta chains drawn from one sample of a study of blood T cell repertoires in COVID-19. The table came from immunoSEQ multiplex PCR; TCRdb's copy has only in-frame clones and leaves some out. This sample has 200,000 to 250,000 clones, with 84% found just once. Sequencing was carried out using peripheral blood. These receptors were taken from a woman over 75 with active or convalescent COVID-19. Both conserved end residues are part of each CDR3. Each record gives: J gene, clone size, D gene, CDR3 length, V gene, CDR3 protein, CDR3 DNA. The D gene is left open where the match is weak. For some rows the clone size is stated as once, few or many, or as a class when expanded; others skip it.

J gene: TRBJ1-2
clone size: NA
D gene: NA
CDR3 length: 15
V gene: TRBV5-1
CDR3 protein: CASSLGTGLSDGYTF
CDR3 DNA: TGCGCCAGCAGCTTGGGAACAGGGCTCAGCGATGGCTACACCTTC

J gene: TRBJ1-1
clone size: NA
D gene: NA
CDR3 length: 14
V gene: TRBV7-2
CDR3 protein: CASSAIPGYTEAFF
CDR3 DNA: TGTGCCAGCAGCGCAATTCCAGGGTACACTGAAGCTTTCTTT

J gene: TRBJ2-6
clone size: NA
D gene: NA
CDR3 length: 14
V gene: TRBV5-1
CDR3 protein: CASSLGAGANVLTF
CDR3 DNA: TGCGCCAGCAGCTTGGGGGCCGGGGCCAACGTCCTGACTTTC

J gene: TRBJ1-5
clone size: few
D gene: NA
CDR3 length: 13
V gene: TRBV5-1
CDR3 protein: CASSEGSNQPQHF
CDR3 DNA: TGCGCCAGCAGCGAGGGCTCCAATCAGCCCCAGCATTTT

J gene: TRBJ2-2
clone size: NA
D gene: TRBD2
CDR3 length: 16
V gene: TRBV5-1
CDR3 protein: CASSLYLAGGTGELFF
CDR3 DNA: TGCGCCAGCAGCTTGTATCTGGCGGGAGGCACCGGGGAGCTGTTTTTT

J gene: TRBJ2-5
clone size: NA
D gene: TRBD2
CDR3 length: 17
V gene: TRBV11-3
CDR3 protein: CASSLGPRGEGQETQYF
CDR3 DNA: TGTGCCAGCAGCTTAGGGCCCCGGGGGGAGGGTCAAGAGACCCAGTACTTC

J gene: TRBJ2-3
clone size: NA
D gene: TRBD1
CDR3 length: 17
V gene: TRBV5-1
CDR3 protein: CASSLANGQGAADTQYF
CDR3 DNA: TGCGCCAGCAGCTTGGCCAACGGGCAGGGGGCGGCAGATACGCAGTATTTT

J gene: TRBJ1-4
clone size: NA
D gene: NA
CDR3 length: 14
V gene: TRBV7-9
CDR3 protein: CASSRPGAIEKLFF
CDR3 DNA: TGTGCCAGCAGCCGGCCAGGGGCCATAGAAAAACTGTTTTTT

J gene: TRBJ2-1
clone size: NA
D gene: NA
CDR3 length: 12
V gene: TRBV4-2
CDR3 protein: CASSRAGNEQFF
CDR3 DNA: TGTGCCAGCAGCCGGGCTGGCAATGAGCAGTTCTTC

J gene: TRBJ2-2
clone size: once
D gene: NA
CDR3 length: 14
V gene: TRBV6-6
CDR3 protein: CAISPSLAAGELFF
CDR3 DNA: TGTGCCATCTCCCCGAGTTTAGCGGCCGGGGAGCTGTTTTTT

J gene: TRBJ2-1
clone size: NA
D gene: TRBD2
CDR3 length: 17
V gene: TRBV3-1/TRBV3-2
CDR3 protein: CASSQPRLAGIYNEQFF
CDR3 DNA: TGTGCCAGCAGCCAGCCCCGACTAGCGGGGATATACAATGAGCAGTTCTTC

J gene: TRBJ2-7
clone size: NA
D gene: TRBD2
CDR3 length: 14
V gene: TRBV11-2
CDR3 protein: CASSPGTSDRPQYF
CDR3 DNA: TGTGCCAGCAGCCCCGGGACTAGCGATCGGCCACAGTACTTC

J gene: TRBJ2-2
clone size: NA
D gene: TRBD1
CDR3 length: 15
V gene: TRBV11-2
CDR3 protein: CASSPAGTGTGELFF
CDR3 DNA: TGTGCCAGCAGCCCCGCCGGGACAGGGACCGGGGAGCTGTTTTTT

J gene: TRBJ1-5
clone size: NA
D gene: TRBD1
CDR3 length: 15
V gene: TRBV5-1
CDR3 protein: CASSLGQGGNQPQHF
CDR3 DNA: TGCGCCAGCAGCTTGGGACAGGGGGGCAATCAGCCCCAGCATTTT

J gene: TRBJ1-5
clone size: NA
D gene: NA
CDR3 length: 13
V gene: TRBV6-5
CDR3 protein: CASRTSQGQPQHF
CDR3 DNA: TGTGCCAGCAGGACAAGCCAAGGTCAGCCCCAGCATTTT

J gene: TRBJ1-1
clone size: NA
D gene: TRBD1
CDR3 length: 15
V gene: TRBV5-6
CDR3 protein: CASRGGTGAPTEAFF
CDR3 DNA: TGTGCCAGCAGGGGTGGGACAGGGGCTCCCACTGAAGCTTTCTTT

J gene: TRBJ1-5
clone size: few
D gene: NA
CDR3 length: 14
V gene: TRBV6-6
CDR3 protein: CASSYSRRNQPQHF
CDR3 DNA: TGTGCCAGCAGTTACTCGCGGAGAAATCAGCCCCAGCATTTT

J gene: TRBJ2-5
clone size: NA
D gene: TRBD1
CDR3 length: 15
V gene: TRBV12-5
CDR3 protein: CASGLHRGPGETQYF
CDR3 DNA: TGTGCTAGTGGGTTACACAGGGGGCCGGGGGAGACCCAGTACTTC

J gene: TRBJ2-3
clone size: NA
D gene: TRBD2
CDR3 length: 16
V gene: TRBV4-2
CDR3 protein: CASSQERGGPTDTQYF
CDR3 DNA: TGTGCCAGCAGCCAAGAACGGGGGGGCCCCACAGATACGCAGTATTTT

J gene: TRBJ2-2
clone size: once
D gene: NA
CDR3 length: 16
V gene: TRBV25-1
CDR3 protein: CASSEIGSGYTGELFF
CDR3 DNA: TGTGCCAGCAGTGAAATTGGGAGCGGTTACACCGGGGAGCTGTTTTTT

J gene: TRBJ1-2
clone size: NA
D gene: NA
CDR3 length: 12
V gene: TRBV2
CDR3 protein: CASSRGWYGYTF
CDR3 DNA: TGTGCCAGCTCCAGGGGCTGGTATGGCTACACCTTC

J gene: TRBJ1-5
clone size: once
D gene: TRBD1
CDR3 length: 13
V gene: TRBV6-2/TRBV6-3
CDR3 protein: CASSSVDRGRRHF
CDR3 DNA: TGTGCCAGCAGTTCGGTTGACAGGGGGCGGCGGCATTTT

J gene: TRBJ1-3
clone size: NA
D gene: NA
CDR3 length: 14
V gene: TRBV3-1/TRBV3-2
CDR3 protein: CASSQAPSPGLLYF
CDR3 DNA: TGTGCCAGCAGCCAAGCCCCCTCTCCGGGTTTACTATATTTT

J gene: TRBJ1-1
clone size: NA
D gene: TRBD1
CDR3 length: 13
V gene: TRBV2
CDR3 protein: CASSRDRGREAFF
CDR3 DNA: TGTGCCAGCAGTCGAGACAGGGGGCGCGAAGCTTTCTTT

J gene: TRBJ2-2
clone size: NA
D gene: TRBD1
CDR3 length: 15
V gene: TRBV28
CDR3 protein: CASREDRLSAGELFF
CDR3 DNA: TGTGCCAGCAGGGAGGACAGGTTGAGCGCCGGGGAGCTGTTTTTT

J gene: TRBJ1-2
clone size: NA
D gene: TRBD1
CDR3 length: 15
V gene: TRBV7-9
CDR3 protein: CASRGETDRVHGYTF
CDR3 DNA: TGTGCCAGCAGGGGGGAAACGGACAGGGTGCATGGCTACACCTTC

J gene: TRBJ1-2
clone size: NA
D gene: TRBD1
CDR3 length: 15
V gene: TRBV5-1
CDR3 protein: CASSLGQGGGYGYTF
CDR3 DNA: TGCGCCAGCAGCTTGGGACAGGGCGGCGGGTATGGCTACACCTTC

J gene: TRBJ1-3
clone size: NA
D gene: NA
CDR3 length: 15
V gene: TRBV3-1/TRBV3-2
CDR3 protein: CASSRYSITGNTIYF
CDR3 DNA: TGTGCCAGCAGCCGGTACTCGATCACTGGAAACACCATATATTTT

J gene: TRBJ1-1
clone size: NA
D gene: NA
CDR3 length: 14
V gene: TRBV19
CDR3 protein: CASSIMAENTEAFF
CDR3 DNA: TGTGCCAGTAGTATAATGGCGGAGAACACTGAAGCTTTCTTT

J gene: TRBJ2-3
clone size: NA
D gene: TRBD2
CDR3 length: 15
V gene: TRBV5-1
CDR3 protein: CASSWGTSGGDTQYF
CDR3 DNA: TGCGCCAGCAGCTGGGGGACTAGCGGAGGAGATACGCAGTATTTT